In this sample, the clone carrying this TCR beta chain turned up once. This sample was taken from a study of graft-versus-host responses after intestinal transplantation. Sequencing used immunoSEQ multiplex PCR; TCRdb keeps in-frame clones, though not all of them. The top ten clones hold 20% of a sample with approximately 12,000 clones, roughly 92% of them seen once. This TCR derives from a human patient who received an intestinal transplant, so some T cells may come from the graft donor. Sequencing used PBMCs, obtained roughly 110 days after intestinal transplant.

CDR3 loop: CASSLGTGGGGGTF. The CDR3 nucleotides are TGTGCCAGCAGCTTAGGGACAGGGGGTGGTGGTGGCACCTTC. The chain couples TRBV7-2 to TRBJ1-2; 10 positions agree with TRBD1. Germline trimming cut 1 base from V and 13 bases from J; bases unmatched to any gene: 9. Looked up from germline, CDR1 is SGHTA and CDR2 is FQGNSA. The CDR3 spans 14 residues.